The 6 T cell receptor beta chains below were found in one sample sequenced in a study of siplizumab effects on memory and regulatory T cells. Measured with immunoSEQ multiplex PCR; TCRdb has only the in-frame clones, and not every one. Among over 85,000 clones, over 95% were seen once, and the ten largest hold 0.025% to 0.035%. Material: naive CD4+ T cells sorted from blood. The receptors originated from a human donor in good health.

The chain combines TRBV5-1 with TRBJ2-5; D remains ambiguous. Germline V gives CDR1 SGHRS, CDR2 YFSETQ. This CDR3 has 13 residues. V lost 0 bases, J lost 5 bases, and 8 bases lay in between. The CDR3 sequence is CASSLGGPETQYF. CDR3 coding DNA: TGCGCCAGCAGCTTGGGGGGTCCGGAGACCCAGTACTTC.

The chain couples TRBV12-5 to TRBJ2-7, with unresolved D. Germline lookup yields CDR1 LGHNT and CDR2 FRNRAP. The CDR3 covers 13 residues. Trimming shortened V by 4 bases and J by 6 bases, and 13 bases separated the two germline ends. CDR3 in amino acids: CASGSPVGSEQYF. CDR3 bases: TGTGCTAGTGGTTCCCCTGTCGGCAGCGAGCAGTACTTC.

V gene TRBV5-8 combines with J gene TRBJ1-5, with unresolved D. The germline V gene has CDR1 SGHTS and CDR2 YDEGEE. CDR3 length: 18 residues. Trimming stripped 1 base from V and 3 bases from J, with 20 bases between. CDR3 sequence: CASSLFPGQEPYNQPQHF. The CDR3 DNA is TGTGCCAGCAGCTTGTTCCCCGGCCAGGAGCCTTACAATCAGCCCCAGCATTTT.

The CDR3 bases are TGTGCCAGCAGTTTATCGGAGTTTAATAATTCACCCCTCCACTTT. This codes for CASSLSEFNNSPLHF. The rearrangement links TRBV27 to TRBJ1-6; no definite D call. The CDR3 has 15 residues. The ends were cut back, 0 bases at V and 5 bases at J, with 8 bases in the middle. Germline V gene sequence: CDR1 MNHEY, CDR2 SMNVEV (reference sequence).

V gene TRBV12-5 combines with J gene TRBJ2-1; 10 nucleotides align to TRBD2. CDR1 and CDR2 (germline): LGHNT, FRNRAP. With V trimmed by 2 bases and J by 9 bases, 10 bases remained unmatched. The CDR3 extends over 16 amino acids. CDR3: CASGLYPAGGRSEQFF. The CDR3 region has the DNA TGTGCTAGTGGTTTGTATCCAGCGGGGGGGCGCAGTGAGCAGTTCTTC.

The chain combines TRBV19 with TRBJ2-5; D gene uncertain. The V end was cut by 5 bases, the J end by 2 bases, with 6 bases between. CDR1 is LNHDA and CDR2 is SQIVND in the germline V gene (reference sequence). CDR3 length equals 12 residues. The CDR3 nucleotides are TGTGCCAGTAGTGCAAGACAAGAGACCCAGTACTTC. It codes for CASSARQETQYF.